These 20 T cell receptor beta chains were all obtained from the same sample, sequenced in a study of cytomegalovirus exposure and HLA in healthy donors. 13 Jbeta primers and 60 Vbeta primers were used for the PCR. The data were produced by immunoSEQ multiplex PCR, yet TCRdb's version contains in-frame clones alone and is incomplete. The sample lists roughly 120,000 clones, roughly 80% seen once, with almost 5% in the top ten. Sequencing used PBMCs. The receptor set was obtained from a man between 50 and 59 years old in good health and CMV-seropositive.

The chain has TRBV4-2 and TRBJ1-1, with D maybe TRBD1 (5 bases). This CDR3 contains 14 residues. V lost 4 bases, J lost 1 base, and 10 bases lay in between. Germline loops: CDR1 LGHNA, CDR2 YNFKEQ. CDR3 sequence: CASSRRQQNTEAFF. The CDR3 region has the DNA TGTGCCAGCAGCCGACGACAGCAGAACACTGAAGCTTTCTTT.

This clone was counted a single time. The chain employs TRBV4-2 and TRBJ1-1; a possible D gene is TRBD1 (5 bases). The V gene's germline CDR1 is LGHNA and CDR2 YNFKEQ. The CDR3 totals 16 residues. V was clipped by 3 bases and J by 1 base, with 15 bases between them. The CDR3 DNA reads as TGTGCCAGCAGCCAGGCTACAGGAAACCGGAACACTGAAGCTTTCTTT. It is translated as CASSQATGNRNTEAFF.

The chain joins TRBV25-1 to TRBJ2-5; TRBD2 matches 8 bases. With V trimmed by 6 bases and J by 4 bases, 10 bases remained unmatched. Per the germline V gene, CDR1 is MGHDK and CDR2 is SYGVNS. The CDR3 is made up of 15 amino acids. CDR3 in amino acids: CASSLRGAGGETQYF. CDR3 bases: TGTGCCAGCAGCCTCCGGGGGGCGGGGGGAGAGACCCAGTACTTC. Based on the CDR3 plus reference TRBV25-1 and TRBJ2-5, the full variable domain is EADIYQTPRYLVIGTGKKITLECSQTMGHDKMYWYQQDPGMELHLIHYSYGVNSTEKGDLSSESTVSRIRTEHFPLTLESARPSHTSQYLCASSLRGAGGETQYFGPGTRLLVL.

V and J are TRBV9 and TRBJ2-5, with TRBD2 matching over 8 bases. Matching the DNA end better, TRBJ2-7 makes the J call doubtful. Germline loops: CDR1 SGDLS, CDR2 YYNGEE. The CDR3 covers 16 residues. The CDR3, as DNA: TGTGCCAGCAGCGTAGGACCGGCGGGAGGCCACTACGAGCAGTACTTC. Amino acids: CASSVGPAGGHYEQYF.

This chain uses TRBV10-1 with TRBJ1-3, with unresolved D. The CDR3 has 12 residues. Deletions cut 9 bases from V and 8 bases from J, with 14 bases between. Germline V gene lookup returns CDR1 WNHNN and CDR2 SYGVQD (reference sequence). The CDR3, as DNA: TGCGCCAGTAGCCCCGGAGGACACACCATATATTTT. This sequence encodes CASSPGGHTIYF.

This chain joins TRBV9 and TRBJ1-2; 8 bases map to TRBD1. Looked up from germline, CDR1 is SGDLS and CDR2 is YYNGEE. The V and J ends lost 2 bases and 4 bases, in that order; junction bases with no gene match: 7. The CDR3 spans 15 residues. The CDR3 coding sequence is TGTGCCAGCAGCGTCACCGGGGACAGGACCTATGGCTACACCTTC. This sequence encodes CASSVTGDRTYGYTF.

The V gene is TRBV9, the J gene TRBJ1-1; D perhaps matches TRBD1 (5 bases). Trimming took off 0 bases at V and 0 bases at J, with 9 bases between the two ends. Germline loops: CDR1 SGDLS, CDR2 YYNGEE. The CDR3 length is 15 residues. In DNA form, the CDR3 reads TGTGCCAGCAGCGTAGGGACAAGAATGAACACTGAAGCTTTCTTT. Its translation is CASSVGTRMNTEAFF. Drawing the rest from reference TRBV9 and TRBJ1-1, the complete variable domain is DSGVTQTPKHLITATGQRVTLRCSPRSGDLSVYWYQQSLDQGLQFLIQYYNGEERAKGNILERFSAQQFPDLHSELNLSSLELGDSALYFCASSVGTRMNTEAFFGQGTRLTVV.

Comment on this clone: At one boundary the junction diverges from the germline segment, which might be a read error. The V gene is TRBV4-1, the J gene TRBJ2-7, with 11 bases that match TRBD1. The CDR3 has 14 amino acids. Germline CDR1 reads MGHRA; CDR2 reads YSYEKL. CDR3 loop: CASSSGQGVGEQYF. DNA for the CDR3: TGTGCCAGCAGCTCGGGACAGGGGGTGGGGGAGCAGTACTTC.

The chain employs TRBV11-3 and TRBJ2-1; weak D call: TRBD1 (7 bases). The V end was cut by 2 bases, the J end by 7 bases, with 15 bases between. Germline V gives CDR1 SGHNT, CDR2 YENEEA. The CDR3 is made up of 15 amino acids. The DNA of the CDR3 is TGTGCCAGCAGCTTAACCAGGGGGGCCGGGAATGAGCAGTTCTTC. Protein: CASSLTRGAGNEQFF. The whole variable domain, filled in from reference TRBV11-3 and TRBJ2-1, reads EAGVVQSPRYKIIEKKQPVAFWCNPISGHNTLYWYLQNLGQGPELLIRYENEEAVDDSQLPKDRFSAERLKGVDSTLKIQPAELGDSAVYLCASSLTRGAGNEQFFGPGTRLTVL.

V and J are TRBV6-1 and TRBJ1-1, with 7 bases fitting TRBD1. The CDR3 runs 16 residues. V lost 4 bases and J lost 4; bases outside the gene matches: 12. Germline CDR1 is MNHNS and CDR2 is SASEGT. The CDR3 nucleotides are TGTGCCAGCAGTGGTTTGAGGGGGCGAGGAATCACTGAAGCTTTCTTT. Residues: CASSGLRGRGITEAFF.

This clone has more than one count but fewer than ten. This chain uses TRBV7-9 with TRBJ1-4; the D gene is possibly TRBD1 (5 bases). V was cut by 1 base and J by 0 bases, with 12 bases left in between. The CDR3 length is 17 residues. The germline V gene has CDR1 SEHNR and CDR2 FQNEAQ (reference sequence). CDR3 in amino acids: CASSLELGVATNEKLFF. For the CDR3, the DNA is TGTGCCAGCAGCTTAGAGTTAGGGGTAGCAACTAATGAAAAACTGTTTTTT. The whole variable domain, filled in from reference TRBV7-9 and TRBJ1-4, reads DTGVSQNPRHKITKRGQNVTFRCDPISEHNRLYWYRQTLGQGPEFLTYFQNEAQLEKSRLLSDRFSAERPKGSFSTLEIQRTEQGDSAMYLCASSLELGVATNEKLFFGSGTQLSVL.

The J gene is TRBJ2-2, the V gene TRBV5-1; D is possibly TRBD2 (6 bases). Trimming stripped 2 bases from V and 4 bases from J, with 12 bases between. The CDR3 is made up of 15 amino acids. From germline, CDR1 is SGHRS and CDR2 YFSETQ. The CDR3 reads CASSFGGAITGELFF. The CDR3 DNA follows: TGCGCCAGCAGCTTCGGGGGAGCTATCACCGGGGAGCTGTTTTTT. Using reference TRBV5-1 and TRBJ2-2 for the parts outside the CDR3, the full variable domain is KAGVTQTPRYLIKTRGQQVTLSCSPISGHRSVSWYQQTPGQGLQFLFEYFSETQRNKGNFPGRFSGRQFSNSRSEMNVSTLELGDSALYLCASSFGGAITGELFFGEGSRLTVL.

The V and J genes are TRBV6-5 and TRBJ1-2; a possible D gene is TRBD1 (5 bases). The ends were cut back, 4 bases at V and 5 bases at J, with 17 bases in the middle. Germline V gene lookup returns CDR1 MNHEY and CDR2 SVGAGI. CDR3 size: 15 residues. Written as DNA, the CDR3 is TGTGCCAGCAGTTCTCCCGGCGGGGGATATTATGGCTACACCTTC. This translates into CASSSPGGGYYGYTF.

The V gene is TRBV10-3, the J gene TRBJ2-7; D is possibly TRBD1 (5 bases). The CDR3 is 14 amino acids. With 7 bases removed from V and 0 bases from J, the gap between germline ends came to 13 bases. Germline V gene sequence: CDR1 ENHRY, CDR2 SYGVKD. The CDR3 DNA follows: TGTGCCATCAAACAGGACGTTAGCTCCTACGAGCAGTACTTC. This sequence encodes CAIKQDVSSYEQYF.

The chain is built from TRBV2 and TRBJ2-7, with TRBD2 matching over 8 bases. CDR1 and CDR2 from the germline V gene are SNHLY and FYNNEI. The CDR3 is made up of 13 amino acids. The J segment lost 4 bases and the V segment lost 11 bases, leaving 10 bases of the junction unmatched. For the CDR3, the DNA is TGTGCCCAGTCGGGGGGGGACGGTTACGAGCAGTACTTC. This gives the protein CAQSGGDGYEQYF.

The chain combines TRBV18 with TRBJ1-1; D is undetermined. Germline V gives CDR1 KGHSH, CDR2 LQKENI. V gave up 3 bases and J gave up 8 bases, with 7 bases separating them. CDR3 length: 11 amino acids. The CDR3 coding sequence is TGTGCCAGCTCACCGGGAGGGGAAGCTTTCTTT. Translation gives CASSPGGEAFF.

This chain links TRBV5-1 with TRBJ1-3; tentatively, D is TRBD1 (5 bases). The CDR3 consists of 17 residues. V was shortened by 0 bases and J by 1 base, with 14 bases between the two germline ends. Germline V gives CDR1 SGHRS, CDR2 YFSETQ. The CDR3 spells CASSLGQHQTSGNTIYF. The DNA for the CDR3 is TGCGCCAGCAGCTTGGGACAGCACCAGACTTCTGGAAACACCATATATTTT.

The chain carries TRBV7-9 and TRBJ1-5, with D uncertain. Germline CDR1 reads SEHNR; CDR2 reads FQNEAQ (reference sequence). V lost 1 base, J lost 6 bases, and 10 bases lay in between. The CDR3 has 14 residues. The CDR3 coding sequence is TGTGCCAGCAGCTTAGGAGGATACGGTCAGCCCCAGCATTTT. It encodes CASSLGGYGQPQHF.

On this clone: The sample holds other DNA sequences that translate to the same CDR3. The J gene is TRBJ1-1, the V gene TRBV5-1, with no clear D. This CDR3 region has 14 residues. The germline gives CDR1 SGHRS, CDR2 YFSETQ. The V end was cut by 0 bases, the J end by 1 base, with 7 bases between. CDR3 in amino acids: CASSLEGGNTEAFF. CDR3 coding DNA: TGCGCCAGCAGCTTGGAGGGAGGGAACACTGAAGCTTTCTTT.

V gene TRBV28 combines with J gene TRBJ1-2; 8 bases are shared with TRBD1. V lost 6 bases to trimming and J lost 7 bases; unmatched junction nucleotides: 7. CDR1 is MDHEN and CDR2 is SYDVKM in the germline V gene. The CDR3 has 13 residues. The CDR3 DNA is TGTGCCAGCAGCACCAGGGGGCGAATTGGCTACACCTTC. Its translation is CASSTRGRIGYTF.